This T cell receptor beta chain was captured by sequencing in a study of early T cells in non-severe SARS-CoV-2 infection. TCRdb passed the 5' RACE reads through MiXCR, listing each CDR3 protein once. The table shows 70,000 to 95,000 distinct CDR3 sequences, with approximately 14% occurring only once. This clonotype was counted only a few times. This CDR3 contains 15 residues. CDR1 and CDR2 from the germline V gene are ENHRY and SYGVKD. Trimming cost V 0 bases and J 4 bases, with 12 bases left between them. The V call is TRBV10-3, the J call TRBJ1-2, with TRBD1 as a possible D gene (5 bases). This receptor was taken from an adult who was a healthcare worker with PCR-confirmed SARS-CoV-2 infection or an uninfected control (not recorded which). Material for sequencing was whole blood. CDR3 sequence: CAISESGGEAYGYTF. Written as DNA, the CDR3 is TGTGCCATCAGTGAGTCTGGGGGTGAGGCCTATGGCTACACCTTC.